The entry below describes one T cell receptor beta chain. Its antigen is unidentified. Libraries were prepared by immunoSEQ multiplex PCR; TCRdb keeps only in-frame clonotypes and omits some of them. This sample has 71,000 or so clones; about 93% occur once, and the top ten carry under 8%. This sample is part of a study of OX40 agonist ivuxolimab in advanced cancers. Study-wide points: Some nonresponders likewise displayed low normalized T-cell clonal expansion.

CDR3 length equals 14 residues. V lost 5 bases to trimming and J lost 2 bases; unmatched junction nucleotides: 4. Germline V gene data show CDR1 as MNHEY and CDR2 as SMNVEV (reference sequence). The TCR sequence derives from an adult with an advanced solid tumor such as melanoma, head and neck, liver or kidney cancer. The chain joins TRBV27 to TRBJ2-7; TRBD1 matches at 9 bases. This specimen was CD4+ or CD8+ T cells sorted from blood, taken in a trial of the OX40 agonist ivuxolimab. CDR3 amino acids: CASSGQGSTYEQYF. The CDR3, as DNA: TGTGCCAGCAGTGGACAGGGGTCTACCTACGAGCAGTACTTC.